This T cell receptor beta chain stems from a study of blood T cell repertoires in COVID-19. As for the study in general: The United States, Italy and Spain provided the acute and convalescent COVID-19 samples. From T cells, B-cell-depleted T cells, or PBMCs came the material, which was cDNA or gDNA.

The germline V gene has CDR1 ENHRY and CDR2 SYGVKD. This CDR3 has 16 residues. The junction had 8 bases not matched to a gene; V was cut back by 2 bases and J by 3 bases. Original data processing: Scientists estimated how many nucleated cells there were by amplifying reference gene primers. The assay was immunoSEQ multiplex PCR, and TCRdb's table has in-frame clones only and misses some. V, J and clone size reflect that table, while D and trimming were determined from the DNA. The sample has about 73,000 clones; over 80% are singletons. The clonotype comes from a man older than 75 with active or convalescent COVID-19. The genes are TRBV10-3 and TRBJ2-7, with TRBD1 matching over 9 bases. Sequenced material: peripheral blood. For the CDR3, the DNA is TGTGCCATCAGTGAGCCAATACAGGGGGCCGGCTACGAGCAGTACTTC. Its protein is CAISEPIQGAGYEQYF.